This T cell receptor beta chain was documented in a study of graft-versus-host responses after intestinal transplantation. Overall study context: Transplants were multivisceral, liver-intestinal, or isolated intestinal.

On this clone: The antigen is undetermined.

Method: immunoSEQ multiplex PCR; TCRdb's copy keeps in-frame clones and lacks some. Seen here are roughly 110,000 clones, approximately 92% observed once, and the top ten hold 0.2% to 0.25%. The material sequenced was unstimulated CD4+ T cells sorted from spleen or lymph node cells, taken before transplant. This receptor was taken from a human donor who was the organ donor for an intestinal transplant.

The CDR3 loop reads CASSETGQRTSLETQYF. Here the CDR3 DNA reads TGTGCCAGCAGTGAAACGGGACAGCGGACTAGCCTAGAGACCCAGTACTTC. This chain joins TRBV2 and TRBJ2-5, with D perhaps matching TRBD2 (8 bases). Germline V gives CDR1 SNHLY, CDR2 FYNNEI. The CDR3 is 17 residues long. Trimming took 2 bases from V and 4 from J, leaving 20 bases between them.